The 29 T cell receptor beta chains reported below all come from one sample, sequenced in a study of cytomegalovirus exposure and HLA in healthy donors. Profiled with immunoSEQ multiplex PCR; TCRdb holds only in-frame clones, not every one. The data show some 100,000 clones, 80% to 90% seen once. Sequenced: PBMCs. These TCRs come from a man in his late teens or twenties in good health and CMV-seropositive.

The chain carries TRBV28 and TRBJ1-3; TRBD1 aligns across 10 bases. The CDR3 runs to 15 residues. The V gene end was trimmed by 6 bases and the J gene end by 4 bases; junction bases not matched to a gene: 6. Germline assignment: CDR1 MDHEN and CDR2 SYDVKM. This chain's CDR3 is CASSQDRGSGNTIYF. The DNA for the CDR3 is TGTGCCAGCAGCCAGGACAGGGGGAGCGGAAACACCATATATTTT.

The chain combines TRBV6-1 with TRBJ1-6; TRBD1 is a possible D gene (5 bases). CDR1 is MNHNS, CDR2 SASEGT, per germline. Trimming took 3 bases from V and 3 from J, leaving 21 bases between them. The length of the CDR3 is 19 residues. The CDR3 DNA reads TGTGCCAGCAGTGATGGGGCAGGAAAATTGATCTTCTATAATTCACCCCTCCACTTT. It translates to CASSDGAGKLIFYNSPLHF.

V gene TRBV15 combines with J gene TRBJ2-7, with no clear D. V was cut by 1 base and J by 0 bases, with 7 bases left in between. Per germline, CDR1 LNHNV and CDR2 YYDKDF (reference sequence). The CDR3 is made up of 14 amino acids. CDR3 nucleotide sequence: TGTGCCACCAGCAGAGCCCCGAGCTCCTACGAGCAGTACTTC. Its protein is CATSRAPSSYEQYF.

The chain links TRBV27 to TRBJ1-5; D may be TRBD1 (6 bases). Germline CDR1 MNHEY, CDR2 SMNVEV (reference sequence). The V end was cut by 5 bases, the J end by 6 bases, with 14 bases between. CDR3 length: 14 amino acids. CDR3 amino acids: CASSPGGAGQPQHF. For the CDR3, the DNA is TGTGCCAGCAGTCCTGGGGGGGCGGGTCAGCCCCAGCATTTT.

This clone has only one observation. V is TRBV7-9 and J is TRBJ2-1, with 12 bases aligning to TRBD1. The CDR3 extends over 18 amino acids. Germline V gene sequence: CDR1 SEHNR, CDR2 FQNEAQ (reference sequence). J lost 4 bases, V lost 2 bases, and 9 bases had no gene match. The CDR3 protein is CASSLLGTGGLPYNEQFF. In DNA form, the CDR3 reads TGTGCCAGCAGCTTATTAGGGACAGGGGGCCTCCCTTACAATGAGCAGTTCTTC.

This chain connects TRBV6-5 to TRBJ2-1; the match to TRBD2 covers 11 bases. J gave up 6 bases and V 2 bases, and 6 bases lay outside the gene matches. CDR1 MNHEY and CDR2 SVGAGI come from the germline V gene. The CDR3 is made up of 16 amino acids. CDR3 coding DNA: TGTGCCAGCAGTTACCAGGGGACTAGCGGTCCCAATGAGCAGTTCTTC. Amino acid sequence: CASSYQGTSGPNEQFF.

This chain uses TRBV6-5 with TRBJ2-5; TRBD2 aligns across 8 bases. Germline V gene data show CDR1 as MNHEY and CDR2 as SVGAGI. V gave up 4 bases and J gave up 2 bases; unmatched junction bases: 9. The CDR3 sequence is 16 residues long. CDR3 sequence: CASSLSGGALQETQYF. CDR3 in DNA: TGTGCCAGCAGTTTGTCCGGGGGGGCCTTACAAGAGACCCAGTACTTC.

This clone was counted once. The gene calls are TRBV7-8 and TRBJ1-4; 9 bases fit TRBD1. CDR1 is SGHVS and CDR2 is FQNEAQ in the germline V gene. This CDR3 spans 16 amino acids. Losses at the gene ends were 4 bases for V and 4 bases for J; bases not matched to a gene: 7. The CDR3, as DNA: TGTGCCAGCAGCTCGTCTCTGACAGGGGGTAATGAAAAACTGTTTTTT. Its translation is CASSSSLTGGNEKLFF.

V is TRBV10-3 and J is TRBJ2-7, with 8 bases that match TRBD2. Germline CDR1 and CDR2: ENHRY and SYGVKD. CDR3 size: 16 residues. V was pared by 5 bases and J by 2 bases, with 11 bases of the junction left unmatched. CDR3 sequence reads: CAISSGAAGDPYEQYF. The CDR3 nucleotides are TGTGCCATCAGTTCGGGGGCAGCGGGGGATCCCTACGAGCAGTACTTC.

The genes are TRBV10-3 and TRBJ2-7, with 10 bases lining up with TRBD1. This CDR3 has 14 amino acids. In germline, CDR1 is ENHRY, CDR2 SYGVKD. Trimming cost V 4 bases and J 4 bases; bases outside gene matches: 4. DNA of the CDR3: TGTGCCATCAGTGTCAGACAGGGGGCATACGAGCAGTACTTC. The encoded protein is CAISVRQGAYEQYF.

As to this clone: It is likely a read error, because the conserved phenylalanine at the end of the CDR3 is missing. It is unclear where the CDR3 begins or ends on the DNA, so no DNA is shown, and the CDR3 is as TCRdb lists it. The rearrangement links TRBV10-1 to TRBJ1-1; the table assigns TRBD1, which was not confirmed against the DNA. Looked up from germline, CDR1 is WNHNN and CDR2 is SYGVQD (reference sequence). The CDR3 contains 12 residues when both ends are counted. The CDR3 loop reads CASSESGAPAKL.

This chain links TRBV28 with TRBJ1-5; D uncertain. This CDR3 contains 15 residues. The V and J ends lost 3 bases and 0 bases respectively, with 9 bases between them. The V gene's germline CDR1 is MDHEN and CDR2 SYDVKM. In DNA, the CDR3 is TGTGCCAGCAGTTTGACGAGGAGTAGCAATCAGCCCCAGCATTTT. Protein sequence: CASSLTRSSNQPQHF.

This clone was recorded once. J is TRBJ1-6 and V is TRBV9; D perhaps matches TRBD1 (5 bases). This CDR3 is built from 15 residues. V was trimmed by 5 bases and J by 7 bases, leaving 16 bases between them. The germline gives CDR1 SGDLS, CDR2 YYNGEE. The DNA for the CDR3 is TGTGCCAGCAGTCCCGCGCCAGGGAACAATTCACCCCTCCACTTT. This codes for CASSPAPGNNSPLHF.

The chain is built from TRBV5-5 and TRBJ1-2, with D perhaps TRBD1 (6 bases). The CDR3 covers 14 residues. The germline gives CDR1 SGHKS, CDR2 YYEKEE (reference sequence). V lost 6 bases to trimming and J lost 1 base, with 13 bases between them. CDR3 sequence: CASTPDSSNYGYTF. The CDR3 nucleotides read TGTGCCAGCACTCCGGACAGTAGTAACTATGGCTACACCTTC.

This chain uses TRBV6-5 with TRBJ1-4, with D perhaps matching TRBD1 (5 bases). The CDR3 is 15 amino acids. Germline V gives CDR1 MNHEY, CDR2 SVGAGI. Trimming cost V 6 bases and J 3 bases, with 14 bases left between them. CDR3 DNA: TGTGCCAGCAGGTCCAGGGTGGCGGCTAATGAAAAACTGTTTTTT. This gives the protein CASRSRVAANEKLFF.

The chain carries TRBV6-1 and TRBJ2-2; 8 bases map to TRBD1. This CDR3 is 15 amino acids long. J lost 4 bases, V lost 6 bases, and 7 bases had no gene match. Per germline, CDR1 MNHNS and CDR2 SASEGT. The CDR3 protein is CASRPRGRITGELFF. DNA for the CDR3: TGTGCCAGCAGGCCCAGGGGGCGGATCACCGGGGAGCTGTTTTTT.

The chain employs TRBV5-8 and TRBJ1-1, with D tentatively TRBD1 (6 bases). V lost 0 bases and J 13 bases, leaving 10 bases between the germline ends. Per germline, CDR1 SGHTS and CDR2 YDEGEE. The CDR3 loop spans 11 amino acids. The CDR3 DNA sequence: TGTGCCAGCAGCTTGGGGACAGTCGGTTTCTTT. This codes for CASSLGTVGFF.

The chain joins TRBV28 to TRBJ1-1; D remains unclear. Trimming took off 4 bases at V and 7 bases at J, with 13 bases between the two ends. CDR1 MDHEN and CDR2 SYDVKM come from the germline V gene. The CDR3 runs to 13 residues. The CDR3 DNA reads as TGTGCCAGCAGTTCATATTCAGGTGATGAAGCTTTCTTT. The encoded protein is CASSSYSGDEAFF.

V gene TRBV7-9 combines with J gene TRBJ1-6, with 7 bases matching TRBD1. V gave up 5 bases and J gave up 10 bases; unmatched junction bases: 11. CDR1 is SEHNR and CDR2 is FQNEAQ in the germline V gene (reference sequence). The CDR3 extends over 15 amino acids. The CDR3 sequence is CASSRTTGVGSPLHF. The CDR3 bases are TGTGCCAGCAGCCGAACAACAGGGGTCGGCTCACCCCTCCACTTT.

V gene TRBV5-1 combines with J gene TRBJ2-5; a weak D match, TRBD2 (7 bases). V gave up 5 bases and J gave up 3 bases, with 8 bases separating them. CDR1 is SGHRS and CDR2 is YFSETQ in the germline V gene. The CDR3 contains 12 residues. CDR3 nucleotides: TGCGCCAGCAGAGGGGGGGAAGAGACCCAGTACTTC. It specifies CASRGGEETQYF.

The J gene is TRBJ1-1, the V gene TRBV16; TRBD1 is a possible D gene (5 bases). CDR1 KGHSY and CDR2 FQNENV come from the germline V gene. This CDR3 comprises 12 residues. V was cut by 2 bases and J by 7 bases, with 8 bases left in between. CDR3 amino acids: CASSQTTDEAFF. The CDR3 bases are TGTGCCAGCAGCCAAACGACAGATGAAGCTTTCTTT.

The chain joins TRBV13 to TRBJ2-7; D is uncertain. CDR1 is PRHDT, CDR2 FYEKMQ, per germline (reference sequence). Trimming removed 2 bases at V and 6 bases at J, with 8 bases between. The CDR3 totals 12 residues. CDR3 bases: TGTGCCAGCAGCTTAAACTCCATCGAGCAGTACTTC. It specifies CASSLNSIEQYF.

This rearrangement joins TRBV5-6 to TRBJ1-2; TRBD1 aligns across 10 bases. Germline lookup yields CDR1 SGHDT and CDR2 YYEEEE. V lost 4 bases to trimming and J lost 4 bases; unmatched junction nucleotides: 10. This CDR3 spans 16 amino acids. CDR3 sequence (DNA): TGTGCCAGCAGCCCGAGGACAGGGGGAGCGTCCTATGGCTACACCTTC. It is translated as CASSPRTGGASYGYTF.

The chain employs TRBV19 and TRBJ1-1; tentatively, D is TRBD1 (5 bases). Trimming removed 3 bases at V and 3 bases at J, with 8 bases between. This CDR3 has 13 residues. The germline CDR1 and CDR2 sequences are LNHDA and SQIVND (reference sequence). The CDR3 DNA follows: TGTGCCAGTAGTATCGGGGGGTACACTGAAGCTTTCTTT. Translation gives CASSIGGYTEAFF. The variable domain in full, with the rest retrieved from reference TRBV19 and TRBJ1-1, is DGGITQSPKYLFRKEGQNVTLSCEQNLNHDAMYWYRQDPGQGLRLIYYSQIVNDFQKGDIAEGYSVSREKKESFPLTVTSAQKNPTAFYLCASSIGGYTEAFFGQGTRLTVV.

This sequence joins TRBV4-1 and TRBJ2-3, with 11 positions matching TRBD2. This CDR3 region has 17 residues. Germline CDR1 reads MGHRA; CDR2 reads YSYEKL. The V segment lost 6 bases and the J segment 2 bases; nucleotides outside the gene matches: 10. For the CDR3, the DNA is TGCGCCAGCAGTCTCTTCATACTAGCGGGGGCCACAGATACGCAGTATTTT. Encoded protein: CASSLFILAGATDTQYF.

The chain is built from TRBV30 and TRBJ1-2; no clear D gene. CDR3 length: 14 residues. V lost 0 bases and J lost 12, with 20 bases in between. Germline loops: CDR1 GTSNPN, CDR2 SVGIG (reference sequence). The CDR3 DNA follows: TGTGCCTGGAGTGTTACCGCATTTTCGGGTGGAGACACCTTC. Translated, it gives CAWSVTAFSGGDTF.

The chain carries TRBV7-2 and TRBJ1-3, with TRBD1 as a possible D gene (6 bases). The CDR3 length is 14 residues. CDR1 and CDR2 from the germline V gene are SGHTA and FQGNSA. The V end lost 2 bases, the J end lost 4 bases, and 9 bases lay between the germline ends. In DNA form, the CDR3 reads TGTGCCAGCAGCTTACTGGGGGCGGGAAACACCATATATTTT. Translation: CASSLLGAGNTIYF.

The chain recombines TRBV10-2 with TRBJ2-2, with D uncertain. With 5 bases removed from V and 5 bases from J, the gap between germline ends came to 6 bases. This CDR3 has 12 amino acids. Germline CDR1 is WSHSY and CDR2 is SAAADI. The CDR3 spells CASSPQTGELFF. The CDR3 nucleotides are TGCGCCAGCAGTCCCCAGACCGGGGAGCTGTTTTTT.

The chain links TRBV2 to TRBJ2-7; 8 bases fit TRBD1. J was trimmed by 2 bases and V by 6 bases; bases with no gene match: 6. There are 14 residues in the CDR3. Germline-derived CDR1 and CDR2 are SNHLY and FYNNEI. CDR3 DNA sequence: TGTGCCAGCAGGGGATTGACAGGGGCCTACGAGCAGTACTTC. It translates to CASRGLTGAYEQYF.